This T cell receptor beta chain was retrieved from a study of vaccination and CD4 T cells after COVID-19. The CDR3 totals 13 residues. Germline V gene data show CDR1 as SGHTA and CDR2 as FQGNSA. Sequence data for DNA of cultured CD4+ T cells were generated by the Oncomine TCR Beta short-read assay. TCRdb re-derived calls from the PCR reads in MiXCR, one entry per CDR3 protein. Of about 12,000 distinct CDR3 sequences detected, 40% to 50% appear once; the ten largest clones hold 15% to 19%. Noted treatment: roughly 10-day PBMC culture with coronavirus spike peptide pools or control peptides (ViraFEST assay). With regard to this clonotype: The target antigen is unknown. The junction departs from germline at one end; a sequencing error may be responsible.

The clonotype originates from a human donor who had recovered from COVID-19. Sequencing used CD4+ T cells from blood, cultured in vitro. The gene calls are TRBV7-2 and TRBJ2-7, with a possible D match to TRBD1 (6 bases). CDR3: CASSLTGRQAPNF. DNA of the CDR3: TGTGCCAGCAGCCTAACCGGGCGACAGGCCCCGAACTTC.